This TCR beta chain was recovered during a study of blood T cell repertoires in COVID-19. Study overall: Sources were T cells, B-cell-depleted T cells, or PBMCs; the material itself was cDNA or gDNA.

All enrollees were about 18 to 95 years old and from 20 to 25 US areas. Each participant's cohort was designated according to participant-reported clinical history. Authors' data handling: Reference gene primers were amplified, and this amplification served to estimate nucleated cell counts. This table comes from immunoSEQ multiplex PCR, and its TCRdb copy is limited to in-frame clones, with some not included. The DNA gave D and trimming, while V, J and clone size come from that table. The table records about 240,000 clones, around 87% of them present only once. Sequencing input: PBMCs or T cells enriched from blood (not recorded which). This sequence was found in a middle-aged woman with acute COVID-19.

The CDR3 nucleotides are TGTGCCAGCAGTGAATGGCAGGAAAACTATGGCTACACCTTC. As protein: CASSEWQENYGYTF. V and J are TRBV2 and TRBJ1-2; D ambiguous. There are 14 residues in the CDR3. The germline V and J ends were trimmed by 2 bases and 2 bases, with 9 bases remaining between them. Germline CDR1 SNHLY, CDR2 FYNNEI.